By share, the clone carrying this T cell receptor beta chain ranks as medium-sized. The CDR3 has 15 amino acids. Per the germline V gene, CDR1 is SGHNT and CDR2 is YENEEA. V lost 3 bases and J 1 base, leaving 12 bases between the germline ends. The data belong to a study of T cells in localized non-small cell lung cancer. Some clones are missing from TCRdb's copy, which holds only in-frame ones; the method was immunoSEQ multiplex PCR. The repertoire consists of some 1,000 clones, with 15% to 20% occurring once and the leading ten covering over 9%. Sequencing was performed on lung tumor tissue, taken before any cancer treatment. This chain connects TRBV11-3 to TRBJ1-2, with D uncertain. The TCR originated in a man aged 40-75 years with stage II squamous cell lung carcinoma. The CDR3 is CASSLAGVGNYGYTF. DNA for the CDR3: TGTGCCAGCAGCTTGGCCGGGGTCGGTAACTATGGCTACACCTTC. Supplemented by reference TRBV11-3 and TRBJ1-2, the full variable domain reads EAGVVQSPRYKIIEKKQPVAFWCNPISGHNTLYWYLQNLGQGPELLIRYENEEAVDDSQLPKDRFSAERLKGVDSTLKIQPAELGDSAVYLCASSLAGVGNYGYTFGSGTRLTVV.